This TCR beta chain was captured by sequencing in a study of identical twins. Each CDR3 protein is one row after TCRdb ran MiXCR on the 5' RACE reads. The sample includes 150,000 or so distinct CDR3 sequences, around 3.4% seen only once; the top ten take 8.1%. The CDR3 is 13 residues long. V lost 4 bases, J lost 7 bases, and 7 bases stayed unmatched. Germline CDR1 reads LNHDA; CDR2 reads SQIVND (reference sequence). This clonotype has just a few counts. V usage is TRBV19 and J usage is TRBJ2-7; 7 bases are a match to TRBD1. The source material was memory T cells sorted from blood. This TCR was recovered from a man between 18 and 29 years old in good health. Here the CDR3 reads CASSTGQVGEQYF. The CDR3 DNA sequence: TGTGCCAGTAGTACTGGACAGGTCGGAGAGCAGTACTTC.